This TCR beta chain was retrieved from a study of cytomegalovirus exposure and HLA in healthy donors. Study results and caveats: Among the CMV-associated chains, three were confirmed in vitro as specific for CMV antigens.

V dropped 8 bases and J dropped 3; count of bases not matched to a gene: 9. CDR1 is GTSNPN and CDR2 is SVGIG in the germline V gene (reference sequence). The CDR3 has 14 amino acids. Regarding this clone: Its matching antigen is unknown.

PCR was performed using 60 Vbeta and 13 Jbeta primers. Profiling relied on immunoSEQ multiplex PCR, and the TCRdb table lists in-frame clones only, not all of them. The sample has more than 130,000 clones, roughly 78% seen once. This clonotype was obtained from a man aged 30-40 years in good health and CMV-seronegative. Sequences were obtained from PBMCs. This sequence joins TRBV30 and TRBJ2-3, with 9 bases identical to TRBD2. The CDR3 reads CARARAGGTDTQYF. The CDR3 nucleotides read TGTGCCCGGGCCCGCGCGGGAGGGACAGATACGCAGTATTTT.